This T cell receptor (beta chain) came from a study of post-analysis software for immune sequencing data. Comment on this clonotype: Its target is not known.

Study outcomes and limitations: The study found significantly lower normalized Chao1 diversity in multiple sclerosis patients than in controls.

Every TCR beta cDNA library bore unique molecular identifiers. TCRdb used MiXCR to reprocess the PCR reads, holding one entry per CDR3 protein. The sample comprises 650,000 to 850,000 distinct CDR3 sequences, approximately 53% of which are singletons, and under 6% rests with the top ten. The TCR was taken from a girl under 18 with multiple sclerosis. The specimen sequenced was blood.

CDR3 nucleotides: TGTGCCAGCAGCTATGGGACTAGCGGGTACAGCTCCTACAATGAGCAGTTCTTC. Translating gives CASSYGTSGYSSYNEQFF. The chain carries TRBV7-3 and TRBJ2-1, with TRBD2 matching 12 bases. The CDR3 is 18 residues long. The junction had 7 bases not matched to a gene; V was cut back by 4 bases and J by 0 bases. Per the germline V gene, CDR1 is SGHTA and CDR2 is FQGTGA.